This record concerns one T cell receptor beta chain sequence. This clonotype has more than one count but fewer than ten. Its antigen is currently not known. Per-nucleotide qualities are absent, and no much larger clonotype sits a single base away. This sample is drawn from a study of T cells in Graves' hyperthyroidism and ophthalmopathy (dated by TCRdb to between 2018 and 2021). About the investigation overall: Peripheral blood samples were taken at the time of initial diagnosis, prior to any treatment. TCR V-J signatures able to tell the groups apart were searched for in a discovery cohort of 95 to 100 patients, of whom more than 40 had Graves' ophthalmopathy and about 55 had stable Graves' hyperthyroidism. Prospective prediction of ophthalmopathy was tested in an independent validation cohort of fewer than 20 hyperthyroidism patients and approximately 17 patients who later progressed to ophthalmopathy. The roughly 94 discovery patients were randomly divided into training and test sets at a 7:3 ratio. Thyroid tissue and blood T-cell repertoires from more than 5 Graves' hyperthyroidism patients were also compared in the study. Once sampling was done, hyperthyroidism patients were given methimazole at a starting dose of 30 mg daily, whereas ophthalmopathy patients were given high-dose intravenous methylprednisolone. The paper reports TCR Vbeta CDR3 sequencing of over 130 peripheral blood samples: fewer than 50 ophthalmopathy, about 75 hyperthyroidism and around 17 progressor patients.

A patient counted as having stable Graves' hyperthyroidism if no progression to ophthalmopathy occurred over 18 months of follow-up. Hyperthyroidism patients were newly diagnosed, with disease duration under 2 months, and aged 18 to 65 years. Any patient with an uncontrolled infection, another autoimmune disease, pregnancy or lactation was excluded. Diagnoses were based on clinical symptoms, serum thyroxine and TRAb, thyroid ultrasound and orbital computed tomography. PBMCs were separated from approximately 9.9 ml of fresh peripheral blood using Ficoll-Paque density gradient centrifugation. Total RNA was extracted with Trizol reagent, and quality was checked on an Agilent 2100 Bioanalyzer. V trim: 3 bases; J trim: 7 bases; unmatched bases: 5. The germline V gene (reference sequence) provides CDR1 DFQATT and CDR2 SNEGSKA. The CDR3 runs 13 residues from the cysteine to the phenylalanine. The sequence is cut down to CDR3 DNA, 39 bases in frame from base 1.

Overall study outcomes, separate from this receptor: Most expanded thyroid clonotypes (frequency above 0.001) were also found in blood, which suggests that blood repertoires may mirror thyroid immune responses. A model built on a 13 V-J signature distinguished ophthalmopathy from stable hyperthyroidism, reaching roughly 88% sensitivity and approximately 83% specificity in cross-validation and 80%/75% in testing. In validation, the model predicted progression to ophthalmopathy a median of roughly six months before onset, with roughly 70% sensitivity and more than 72% specificity. Sample size was not statistically predetermined, and investigators were not blinded to group allocation.

The TCR beta CDR3 regions were amplified from RNA transcripts. The first round of RT-PCR for the TCR CDR3 was performed with the HTBI primer set and the Qiagen OneStep RT-PCR kit. The libraries were constructed in a second round of multiplex PCR and then size-selected and purified. Sequencing of the libraries was done on an Illumina HiSeq2000 using paired-end 100 bp reads. In the paper's pipeline: SOAPnuke was used to process the raw data, throwing out any read that contained adapters or uncalled bases, had a mean Phred below 15, or lacked an exact constant-primer or identifier match. COPE v1.2.5 was used to merge high-quality paired reads, and clonotypes were defined as unique nucleotide sequences. MiTCR v1.1 was used to align clonotypes to the IMGT TRBV, TRBD and TRBJ reference segments. The analysis was restricted to V-J combinations with a frequency above 0.0001, which together covered roughly 99% of the repertoires. A TCS score was defined as the ratio between F50 (clonal expansion) and ExV (chaos), using BLOSUM62-based TCRdist between CDR3 peptides within each V-J. Welch's t-statistics and random forest reduced roughly 540 V-J features to about 13, which were used in a naive Bayes classifier (R e1071). The public sequencing data were trimmed at Q25 with fastp and processed into clonotypes with MiXCR by TCRdb, which kept only in-frame beta chains. All rows with the same CDR3 protein become a single entry with the most common DNA and genes. The V and J calls shown here were made by TCRdb, not taken from the authors' results. Counted in this sample were roughly 740,000 distinct CDR3 sequences; about a sixth of them appeared once. The top ten clonotypes cover over 7.5% of the sample.

The sample comprised blood. The receptor was derived from a man younger than 30 with Graves' hyperthyroidism. The rearrangement joined TRBV20-1 to TRBJ1-4; TRBD1 matches 7 bases in the middle. The CDR3 region has the sequence CSASRRGGEKLFF. In nucleotide form, the sequence is TGCAGTGCTAGTCGCAGGGGGGGTGAAAAACTGTTTTTT.